This T cell receptor (beta chain) came from a study of T cell changes during pregnancy in multiple sclerosis. Profiled with immunoSEQ multiplex PCR; TCRdb holds only in-frame clones, not every one. The profile shows approximately 85,000 clones, 91% of them singletons. V shed 1 base, J shed 5 bases, and the junction held 9 bases outside the gene matches. This CDR3 is built from 15 residues. The germline CDR1 and CDR2 sequences are SQVTM and ANQGSEA. The sequencing used peripheral blood, collected in the first trimester of pregnancy. The V gene is TRBV29-1, the J gene TRBJ2-5; TRBD2 agrees at 8 bases. This TCR was sampled from a female donor with multiple sclerosis, enrolled in a pregnancy study. The CDR3 DNA reads TGCAGCGTTGAAGGGGTAGCGGGGCCCACGGAGACCCAGTACTTC. Translating it yields CSVEGVAGPTETQYF.